Sequencing of this T cell receptor beta chain was carried out in a study of radiotherapy plus CTLA-4 blockade in lung cancer. Study in general: Of all patients, more than 15% responded objectively and 31% showed disease control.

Focal radiation plus CTLA-4 blockade with ipilimumab was administered to patients who had chemo-refractory metastatic non-small-cell lung cancer. Measured with immunoSEQ multiplex PCR; TCRdb has only the in-frame clones, and not every one. The sample records fewer than 90,000 clones, roughly four fifths being singletons. Study results and caveats: Tumor-derived TCR clones expanded in blood after radiotherapy plus ipilimumab. Early clone dynamics of blood T cells, plus interferon-beta, reportedly predicted response best.

On this clone: Its target is not known.

V lost 4 bases and J 2 bases, leaving 3 bases between the germline ends. The CDR3 has 11 amino acids. Germline loops: CDR1 SGHAT, CDR2 FQDESV (reference sequence). The sample was peripheral blood, taken from a patient treated with radiotherapy plus ipilimumab. The chain has TRBV11-1 and TRBJ2-7; D unresolved. The clonotype comes from a human donor with non-small cell lung cancer who had stable disease on radiotherapy plus ipilimumab. The CDR3 reads CASSSPYEQYF. For the CDR3, the DNA is TGTGCCAGCAGCTCCCCCTACGAGCAGTACTTC.